Listed here is a single T cell receptor (beta chain). This specimen comes from a study of cytomegalovirus exposure and HLA in healthy donors. In the PCR, 60 Vbeta and 13 Jbeta primers were used. Profiling relied on immunoSEQ multiplex PCR, and the TCRdb table lists in-frame clones only, not all of them. Of approximately 190,000 clones listed, about 80% are singletons. The CDR3 covers 17 residues. CDR1 is LNHDA and CDR2 is SQIVND in the germline V gene (reference sequence). V was cut by 5 bases and J by 4 bases, with 21 bases left in between. The sequencing input was PBMCs. The sequence was collected from a woman in her thirties in good health and CMV-seropositive. The V and J genes are TRBV19 and TRBJ1-3, with D tentatively TRBD1 (5 bases). The DNA of the CDR3 is TGTGCCAGTAGTCTTCAGGCGGGGCGCGCGGGGGGAAACACCATATATTTT. It codes for CASSLQAGRAGGNTIYF.